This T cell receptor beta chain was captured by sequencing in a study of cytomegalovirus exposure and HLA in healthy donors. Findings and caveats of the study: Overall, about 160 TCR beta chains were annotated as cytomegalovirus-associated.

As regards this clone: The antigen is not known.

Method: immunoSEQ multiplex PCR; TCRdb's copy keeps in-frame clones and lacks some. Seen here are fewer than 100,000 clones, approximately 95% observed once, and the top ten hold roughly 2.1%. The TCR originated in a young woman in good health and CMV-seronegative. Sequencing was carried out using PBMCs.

The CDR3: CASSDSSYEQYF. The CDR3 bases are TGTGCCAGCAGTGACAGCTCCTACGAGCAGTACTTC. The chain recombines TRBV6-1 with TRBJ2-7; D gene uncertain. V lost 3 bases, J lost 0 bases, and 3 bases lay in between. CDR3 length equals 12 residues. CDR1 is MNHNS, CDR2 SASEGT, per germline.